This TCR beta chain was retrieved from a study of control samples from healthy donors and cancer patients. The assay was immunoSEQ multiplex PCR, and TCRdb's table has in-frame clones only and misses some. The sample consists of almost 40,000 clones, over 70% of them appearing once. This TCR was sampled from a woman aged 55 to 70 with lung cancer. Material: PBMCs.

The CDR3 sequence: CASSSSPGSGYQETQYF. CDR3 nucleotides: TGTGCCAGCAGCTCGAGTCCAGGGTCGGGGTACCAAGAGACCCAGTACTTC. The chain employs TRBV7-9 and TRBJ2-5; D may match TRBD1 or TRBD2 (5 bases each). Germline values: CDR1 SEHNR, CDR2 FQNEAQ (reference sequence). V was shortened by 4 bases and J by 0 bases, with 18 bases between the two germline ends. This CDR3 comprises 17 residues. Supplemented by reference TRBV7-9 and TRBJ2-5, the full variable domain reads DTGVSQNPRHKITKRGQNVTFRCDPISEHNRLYWYRQTLGQGPEFLTYFQNEAQLEKSRLLSDRFSAERPKGSFSTLEIQRTEQGDSAMYLCASSSSPGSGYQETQYFGPGTRLLVL.